This T cell receptor beta chain stems from a study of beta chain features in type 1 diabetes. Across the whole study: Sorted cells numbering some 110,000,000 were examined across all samples. Study conclusions and caveats: Shorter templates might be favored by PCR, and equally so in patients and in controls.

Remarks on this clone: As yet, its antigen is unknown.

V lost 1 base to trimming and J lost 4 bases; unmatched junction nucleotides: 8. CDR3 size: 17 residues. Germline V gene sequence: CDR1 SGHDN, CDR2 FVKESK. The study reverse transcribed the entire isolated RNA, so it sequenced expressed TCRB transcripts. Sequenced by immunoSEQ multiplex PCR; TCRdb stores in-frame clones only, minus some. The sample shows about 290,000 clones, about 8.5% of them seen only once. Each of the CD4+ naive, central memory, regulatory and stem cell-like memory populations was sorted via CD45RO/CCR7/CD25/CD127/CD95/CD27. The chain combines TRBV14 with TRBJ2-1, with TRBD2 matching over 9 bases. This receptor was taken from a woman in her late teens or twenties in good health. Specimen: central memory CD4+ T cells from blood. CDR3 sequence: CASSQGARGGSYNEQFF. In DNA, the CDR3 is TGTGCCAGCAGCCAAGGCGCGCGGGGGGGTTCATACAATGAGCAGTTCTTC.